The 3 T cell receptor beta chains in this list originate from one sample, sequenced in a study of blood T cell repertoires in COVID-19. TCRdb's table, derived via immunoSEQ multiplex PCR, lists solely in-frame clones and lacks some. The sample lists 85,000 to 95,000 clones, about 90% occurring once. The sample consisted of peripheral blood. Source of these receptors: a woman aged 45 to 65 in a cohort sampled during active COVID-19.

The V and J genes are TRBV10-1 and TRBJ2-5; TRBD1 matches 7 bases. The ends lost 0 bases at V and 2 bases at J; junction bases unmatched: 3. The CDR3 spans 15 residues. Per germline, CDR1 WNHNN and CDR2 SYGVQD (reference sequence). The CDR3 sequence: CASSESSGGQETQYF. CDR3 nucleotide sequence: TGCGCCAGCAGTGAGTCTTCAGGGGGACAAGAGACCCAGTACTTC.

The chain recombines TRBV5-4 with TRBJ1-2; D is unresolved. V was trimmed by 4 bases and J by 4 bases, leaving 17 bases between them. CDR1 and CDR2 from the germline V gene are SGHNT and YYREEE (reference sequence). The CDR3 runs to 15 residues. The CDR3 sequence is CASSPERLLSYGYTF. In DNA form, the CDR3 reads TGTGCCAGCAGCCCCGAGAGGTTATTAAGCTATGGCTACACCTTC.

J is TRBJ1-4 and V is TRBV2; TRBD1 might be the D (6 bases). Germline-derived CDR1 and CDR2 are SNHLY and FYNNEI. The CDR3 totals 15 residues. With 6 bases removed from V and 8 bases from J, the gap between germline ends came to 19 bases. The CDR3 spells CASSFLTGMGEKLFF. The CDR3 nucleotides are TGTGCCAGCAGCTTCCTGACAGGCATGGGGGAAAAACTGTTTTTT.